The clone carrying this TCR beta chain was counted a single time. Its antigen is undetermined. Germline is not matched at one junction end, which may reflect a read error. The data derive from a study of T cell repertoires in cytomegalovirus infection. Across the whole study: From public TCR beta signatures came an indication of both CMV infection and matching HLA type.

Study-wide points: CMV-specific HLA-C-restricted TCR beta clonotypes dominated the ex vivo response.

Germline CDR1 reads MNHGY; CDR2 reads SAAAGT. There are 13 residues in the CDR3. MiXCR was run by TCRdb on the reads, yielding one entry per CDR3 protein. Found here are some 700,000 distinct CDR3 sequences, roughly a third of them singletons; the top ten hold 2.5% to 3.5%. The clonotype comes from a human donor in good health (CMV status not recorded). Some clones in this sample may be carry-over from other donors' samples. The sample consisted of PBMCs. V and J are TRBV6-8 and TRBJ1-1; 11 bases fit TRBD1. The CDR3 sequence: CASKDRGPTETFF. The DNA for the CDR3 is TGTGCCAGCAAGGACAGGGGGCCGACTGAAACTTTCTTT.